The 16 T cell receptor beta chains in this list originate from one sample, sequenced in a study of T cell repertoires in cytomegalovirus infection. One entry per CDR3 protein, called by TCRdb with MiXCR from the reads. The data show approximately 550,000 distinct CDR3 sequences, about 15% seen once. The sequenced sample consisted of CD8+ T cells from PBMCs. The source of these receptors is a human donor in good health (CMV status not recorded). Some clones in this sample may be carry-over from other donors' samples.

This clonotype was observed at least ten times. The chain is built from TRBV7-9 and TRBJ2-2; D gene ambiguous. V lost 5 bases and J lost 0, with 10 bases in between. Germline V gene lookup returns CDR1 SEHNR and CDR2 FQNEAQ (reference sequence). There are 15 residues in the CDR3. CDR3 sequence reads: CASSPRAANTGELFF. The CDR3 nucleotides read TGTGCCAGCAGCCCTCGGGCAGCGAACACCGGGGAGCTGTTTTTT.

This rearrangement joins TRBV10-3 to TRBJ1-2; possibly TRBD1 for D (5 bases). The ends were cut back, 6 bases at V and 8 bases at J, with 19 bases in the middle. The V gene's germline CDR1 is ENHRY and CDR2 SYGVKD. The CDR3 length is 14 residues. DNA for the CDR3: TGTGCCATCAGAGTTGGAGGGGAGGAGCAGGGCTACACCTTC. This sequence encodes CAIRVGGEEQGYTF.

This clonotype was found once. This clone may be a read error of a much larger clone one base away. V is TRBV12-3 or TRBV12-4 and J is TRBJ2-3; no clear D gene. The CDR3 runs 12 residues. CDR3 coding DNA: TGTGCCAACCACATTAGCACAGATATGCAGTATTTT. This gives the protein CANHISTDMQYF.

This clonotype appeared many times. V usage is TRBV7-9 and J usage is TRBJ2-2, with 7 bases aligning to TRBD2. CDR1 is SEHNR and CDR2 is FQNEAQ in the germline V gene (reference sequence). V was clipped by 1 base and J by 3 bases; unmatched bases: 11. CDR3 length: 18 residues. The CDR3 sequence: CASSLGGISAGYTGELFF. The CDR3 nucleotides are TGTGCCAGCAGCTTAGGGGGCATTTCAGCGGGATACACCGGGGAGCTGTTTTTT. Full variable domain (missing parts from reference TRBV7-9 and TRBJ2-2): DTGVSQNPRHKITKRGQNVTFRCDPISEHNRLYWYRQTLGQGPEFLTYFQNEAQLEKSRLLSDRFSAERPKGSFSTLEIQRTEQGDSAMYLCASSLGGISAGYTGELFFGEGSRLTVL.

This clonotype occurred once. This may be a read error, as it is one base from a much larger clone. The V gene is TRBV6-1, the J gene TRBJ1-4; 9 bases map to TRBD1. Germline assignment: CDR1 MNHNS and CDR2 SASEGT. CDR3 size: 17 residues. The CDR3 loop reads CARSEGTGFGVNEKLFF. As DNA, the CDR3 is TGTGCCAGAAGTGAGGGGACAGGGTTCGGGGTTAATGAAAAACTGTTTTTT.

Note on this clonotype: One base away lies a much larger clone, so this may be a sequencing read error. The J gene is TRBJ1-5, the V gene TRBV2; no clear D. In germline, CDR1 is SNHLY, CDR2 FYNNEI. CDR3 length: 13 residues. V was shortened by 3 bases and J by 3 bases, with 6 bases between the two germline ends. CDR3 in amino acids: CASSDWVNQPQHF. CDR3 sequence (DNA): TGTGCCAGCAGTGATTGGGTCAATCAGCCCCAGCATTTT.

This clonotype has just a few counts. The rearrangement joins TRBV19 to TRBJ1-6, with 8 bases fitting TRBD1. This CDR3 comprises 14 residues. V was clipped by 10 bases and J by 7 bases; unmatched bases: 9. Germline-derived CDR1 and CDR2 are LNHDA and SQIVND (reference sequence). The CDR3 DNA follows: TGTGCCACTCGGACAGGGTACGCGAATTCACCCCTCCACTTT. This gives the protein CATRTGYANSPLHF. Using reference TRBV19 and TRBJ1-6 for the parts outside the CDR3, the full variable domain is DGGITQSPKYLFRKEGQNVTLSCEQNLNHDAMYWYRQDPGQGLRLIYYSQIVNDFQKGDIAEGYSVSREKKESFPLTVTSAQKNPTAFYLCATRTGYANSPLHFGNGTRLTVT.

The rearrangement joins TRBV5-1 to TRBJ2-1; no reliable D call. The CDR3 length is 15 residues. Germline V gene lookup returns CDR1 SGHRS and CDR2 YFSETQ. V lost 1 base and J lost 6, with 14 bases in between. CDR3 nucleotide sequence: TGCGCCAGCAGCTTGCGTCCGGGCCCCTCCAATGAGCAGTTCTTC. This gives the protein CASSLRPGPSNEQFF.

This clonotype was seen a few times. The genes are TRBV7-9 and TRBJ2-1; TRBD2 might be the D (6 bases). This CDR3 comprises 13 residues. V lost 5 bases and J 8 bases, leaving 13 bases between the germline ends. From germline, CDR1 is SEHNR and CDR2 FQNEAQ (reference sequence). For the CDR3, the DNA is TGTGCCAGCAGCCCAACCGGGACTTATGAGCAGTTCTTC. It specifies CASSPTGTYEQFF. Full variable domain (outside the CDR3, taken from reference TRBV7-9 and TRBJ2-1): DTGVSQNPRHKITKRGQNVTFRCDPISEHNRLYWYRQTLGQGPEFLTYFQNEAQLEKSRLLSDRFSAERPKGSFSTLEIQRTEQGDSAMYLCASSPTGTYEQFFGPGTRLTVL.

Regarding this clonotype: This may stem from a read error, because a much larger clone lies one nucleotide away. V gene TRBV28 combines with J gene TRBJ1-5; TRBD1 matches 7 bases. The germline V gene has CDR1 MDHEN and CDR2 SYDVKM. The CDR3 totals 20 residues. The junction had 19 bases not matched to a gene; V was cut back by 5 bases and J by 0 bases. CDR3 amino acids: CASSQLTGAGVGDSNQPQHF. In DNA, the CDR3 is TGTGCCAGCAGTCAACTTACAGGGGCGGGAGTGGGAGATAGCAATCAGCCCCAGCATTTT.

This clonotype occurred many times. The gene calls are TRBV7-9 and TRBJ2-4, with 9 positions matching TRBD2. The CDR3 has 17 residues. Germline trimming cut 5 bases from V and 2 bases from J; bases unmatched to any gene: 10. CDR1 and CDR2 (germline): SEHNR, FQNEAQ (reference sequence). The CDR3 DNA sequence: TGTGCCAGCAGCCCGGGCGCGGGAGGGCCGCCCAAAAACATTCAGTACTTC. Its translation: CASSPGAGGPPKNIQYF.

Regarding this clonotype: One end of the junction is discordant with germline, which a read error may explain. This chain uses TRBV28 with TRBJ1-2; possibly TRBD1 for D (6 bases). The CDR3 has 14 residues. Germline CDR1 MDHEN, CDR2 SYDVKM. CDR3 DNA sequence: TGTGCCAGCAGTCCCCTACCAGGGGCCGATGGGTACACCTTC. The encoded protein is CASSPLPGADGYTF.

The gene calls are TRBV28 and TRBJ2-5; the match to TRBD1 covers 7 bases. Germline CDR1 MDHEN, CDR2 SYDVKM. Losses at the gene ends were 5 bases for V and 2 bases for J; bases not matched to a gene: 8. This CDR3 has 15 residues. The CDR3 region is CASSTPGQWQETQYF. CDR3 in DNA: TGTGCCAGCAGTACACCGGGACAGTGGCAAGAGACCCAGTACTTC.

This clonotype was seen more than once but under ten times. This chain joins TRBV13 and TRBJ1-1; 9 nucleotides line up with TRBD1. CDR3 length: 15 amino acids. With V trimmed by 3 bases and J by 3 bases, 5 bases remained unmatched. Germline V gene data show CDR1 as PRHDT and CDR2 as FYEKMQ (reference sequence). CDR3 amino acids: CASSFGTGYHTEAFF. CDR3 DNA sequence: TGTGCCAGCAGCTTCGGGACAGGGTATCACACTGAAGCTTTCTTT.

The chain is built from TRBV20-1 and TRBJ1-2, with a possible D match to TRBD1 (5 bases). The CDR3 sequence is 13 residues long. The V gene lost 5 bases and the J gene lost 3 bases, with 13 bases spanning the gap. Germline values: CDR1 DFQATT, CDR2 SNEGSKA (reference sequence). The CDR3 nucleotides are TGCAGTGCTCTACAGGTGGGGGACTATGGCTACACCTTC. This sequence encodes CSALQVGDYGYTF.

This clonotype was recorded at least ten times. V and J are TRBV7-8 and TRBJ2-2; D gene unclear. Trimming stripped 4 bases from V and 6 bases from J, with 15 bases between. The CDR3 has 15 residues. Germline CDR1 and CDR2: SGHVS and FQNEAQ. CDR3 bases: TGTGCCAGCAGCTCGGATAGTGGGTGGGCCGGGGAGCTGTTTTTT. Its protein product is CASSSDSGWAGELFF. Based on the CDR3 plus reference TRBV7-8 and TRBJ2-2, the full variable domain is GAGVSQSPRYKVAKRGQDVALRCDPISGHVSLFWYQQALGQGPEFLTYFQNEAQLDKSGLPSDRFFAERPEGSVSTLKIQRTQQEDSAVYLCASSSDSGWAGELFFGEGSRLTVL.